The 15 T cell receptor beta chains in this list originate from one sample, sequenced in a study of post-analysis software for immune sequencing data. Study-level points and caveats: Patients carried 5 or 6 TRBV segments more frequently than controls did, and TRBV5-6, TRBV5-1 and TRBV20-1 were among them.

Included in the TCR beta cDNA libraries were unique molecular identifiers. TCRdb called the PCR reads again in MiXCR, with one record for every CDR3 protein. The sample shows roughly 620,000 distinct CDR3 sequences, 44% of them seen only once. These receptors have no identified antigens. The material sequenced was blood. The receptor source for this set is a girl aged 10-17 years with multiple sclerosis.

The V gene is TRBV15, the J gene TRBJ2-6; D is ambiguous. Between the trimmed V and J ends, which lost 4 bases and 0 bases, there was a span of 7 bases. CDR1 is LNHNV, CDR2 YYDKDF, per germline (reference sequence). CDR3 length: 15 amino acids. CDR3 DNA: TGTGCCACCAGCACAGGAAGCTCTGGGGCCAACGTCCTGACTTTC. It encodes CATSTGSSGANVLTF.

This chain uses TRBV12-3 or TRBV12-4 with TRBJ2-1; TRBD2 is a possible D gene (7 bases). V was trimmed by 3 bases and J by 2 bases, leaving 14 bases between them. The length of the CDR3 is 16 residues. Written as DNA, the CDR3 is TGTGCCAGCAGTTTTTCGGGGGGCAGGGCCTACAATGAGCAGTTCTTC. Translation: CASSFSGGRAYNEQFF.

There are a few counts of this clonotype. This chain's CDR3 is CSVGLNREETQYF. The CDR3 nucleotides read TGCAGCGTTGGACTAAATCGGGAGGAGACCCAGTACTTC. V gene TRBV29-1 combines with J gene TRBJ2-5, with TRBD2 as a possible D gene (6 bases). Germline loops: CDR1 SQVTM, CDR2 ANQGSEA. The CDR3 loop spans 13 amino acids. V lost 4 bases to trimming and J lost 5 bases, with 14 bases between them.

The chain is built from TRBV3-1 and TRBJ2-3; possibly TRBD1 or TRBD2 for D (6 bases each). Per the germline V gene, CDR1 is LGHDT and CDR2 is YNNKEL (reference sequence). This CDR3 is 15 amino acids long. Trimming cost V 2 bases and J 5 bases, with 14 bases left between them. The CDR3 coding sequence is TGTGCCAGCAGCCAATCCCGGGGGCGCATAGATACGCAGTATTTT. It encodes CASSQSRGRIDTQYF.

V and J are TRBV11-3 and TRBJ2-3; 10 bases align to TRBD1. Germline trimming cut 10 bases from V and 0 bases from J; bases unmatched to any gene: 7. Per the germline V gene, CDR1 is SGHNT and CDR2 is YENEEA. The CDR3 runs to 15 residues. This chain's CDR3 is CATVPGQGSTDTQYF. The CDR3 DNA follows: TGTGCCACCGTCCCGGGACAGGGGAGCACAGATACGCAGTATTTT.

The rearrangement joins TRBV29-1 to TRBJ2-5; tentative D call: TRBD1 (5 bases). The better agreement between TRBJ2-7 and the DNA end casts doubt on the J call. Germline assignment: CDR1 SQVTM and CDR2 ANQGSEA. The CDR3 contains 11 residues. CDR3 amino acids: CSAVWGDEQYF. The CDR3 DNA sequence: TGCAGCGCTGTTTGGGGCGACGAGCAGTACTTC.

CDR3 protein: CASSHQGQESTEAFF. The CDR3 DNA is TGTGCCAGCAGCCACCAAGGTCAGGAGAGCACTGAAGCTTTCTTT. The chain carries TRBV4-2 and TRBJ1-1; no clear D gene. Germline-derived CDR1 and CDR2 are LGHNA and YNFKEQ. Trimming stripped 3 bases from V and 4 bases from J, with 15 bases between. The CDR3 covers 15 residues.

As DNA, the CDR3 is TGTGCCAGCAGCCGACCGGGACAGAATTTGAACACTGAAGCTTTCTTT. Protein: CASSRPGQNLNTEAFF. The chain has TRBV7-9 and TRBJ1-1; 7 bases map to TRBD1. Trimming at V came to 5 bases and at J to 0 bases, leaving 9 bases not matched to a gene. The CDR3 totals 16 residues. Germline V lookup: CDR1 SEHNR, CDR2 FQNEAQ (reference sequence). Full variable domain (missing parts from reference TRBV7-9 and TRBJ1-1): DTGVSQNPRHKITKRGQNVTFRCDPISEHNRLYWYRQTLGQGPEFLTYFQNEAQLEKSRLLSDRFSAERPKGSFSTLEIQRTEQGDSAMYLCASSRPGQNLNTEAFFGQGTRLTVV.

The chain employs TRBV3-1 and TRBJ1-5, with 8 bases fitting TRBD1. This CDR3 has 18 amino acids. Germline V gene sequence: CDR1 LGHDT, CDR2 YNNKEL (reference sequence). V trimming: 1 base; J trimming: 1 base; junction bases outside the gene matches: 9. CDR3 protein: CASSQGIQGATSNQPQHF. CDR3 coding DNA: TGTGCCAGCAGCCAAGGTATTCAGGGGGCGACGAGCAATCAGCCCCAGCATTTT.

This chain joins TRBV30 and TRBJ2-1; D is uncertain. Trimming removed 1 base from V and 2 bases from J, with 15 bases in between. Germline assignment: CDR1 GTSNPN and CDR2 SVGIG (reference sequence). The CDR3 contains 16 residues. The CDR3 spells CAWSGEWEETYNEQFF. CDR3 nucleotide sequence: TGTGCCTGGAGTGGTGAATGGGAAGAAACCTACAATGAGCAGTTCTTC.

The V gene is TRBV21-1, the J gene TRBJ1-1; TRBD1 is the table's D call and was not checked against the DNA. TRBV21-1 constitutes a pseudogene. The CDR3 extends over 13 amino acids. CDR3 DNA: TGTGCCAGCACGGAGAGGTTAAAACAGGGAGCTTTCTTT. It codes for CASTERLKQGAFF.

The chain combines TRBV15 with TRBJ2-1; no clear D gene. Germline V gene lookup returns CDR1 LNHNV and CDR2 YYDKDF (reference sequence). CDR3 length equals 15 residues. V was cut by 0 bases and J by 1 base, with 7 bases left in between. This chain's CDR3 is CATSRDRQSYNEQFF. The CDR3 bases are TGTGCCACCAGCAGAGATCGACAATCCTACAATGAGCAGTTCTTC. Together with reference TRBV15 and TRBJ2-1, the CDR3 gives the full variable domain: DAMVIQNPRYQVTQFGKPVTLSCSQTLNHNVMYWYQQKSSQAPKLLFHYYDKDFNNEADTPDNFQSRRPNTSFCFLDIRSPGLGDTAMYLCATSRDRQSYNEQFFGPGTRLTVL.

The chain joins TRBV10-2 to TRBJ2-3, with D tentatively TRBD1 or TRBD2 (5 bases each). Germline V gives CDR1 WSHSY, CDR2 SAAADI. V was trimmed by 8 bases and J by 2 bases, leaving 14 bases between them. This CDR3 has 14 residues. CDR3: CASRTGHLTDTQYF. The CDR3 DNA reads as TGCGCCAGCCGGACGGGGCACCTCACAGATACGCAGTATTTT.

This chain links TRBV9 with TRBJ1-1; D gene uncertain. The CDR3 spans 14 residues. V shed 4 bases and J shed 5 bases, with 15 bases lying between them. Germline values: CDR1 SGDLS, CDR2 YYNGEE. In DNA form, the CDR3 reads TGTGCCAGCAGCCCGGGTCCGTTTAAGACTGAAGCTTTCTTT. As protein: CASSPGPFKTEAFF.

V usage is TRBV20-1 and J usage is TRBJ2-7, with 9 bases aligning to TRBD2. Germline V gene data show CDR1 as DFQATT and CDR2 as SNEGSKA (reference sequence). J lost 2 bases, V lost 1 base, and 9 bases had no gene match. The CDR3 has 16 residues. Here the CDR3 reads CSARGVAGAETYEQYF. In nucleotides, the CDR3 is TGCAGTGCTAGAGGGGTAGCGGGGGCCGAAACCTACGAGCAGTACTTC.